Here is one T cell receptor (beta chain) with its context. This sample was included in a study of blood T cell repertoires in COVID-19. At the level of the study: Italy, Spain and the United States were the sources of the convalescent and acute COVID-19 samples. T cells, B-cell-depleted T cells, or PBMCs supplied cDNA or gDNA.

Authors' analysis steps: How many nucleated cells were present was estimated from reference gene primer amplification. Only in-frame clones appear in the TCRdb table, and some are missing; sequencing was by immunoSEQ multiplex PCR. That table furnishes V, J and clone size, whereas the DNA furnished D and trimming. The sample has 70,000 to 100,000 clones; 88% are singletons. Looked up from germline, CDR1 is SEHNR and CDR2 is FQNEAQ (reference sequence). The length of the CDR3 is 15 residues. Losses at the gene ends were 2 bases for V and 6 bases for J; bases not matched to a gene: 6. The V gene is TRBV7-9, the J gene TRBJ1-2; TRBD1 matches at 10 bases. Sequencing was done on a sample of peripheral blood. The sequence derives from a woman aged 65 to 85 with acute or convalescent COVID-19. The CDR3 DNA sequence: TGTGCCAGCAGCTTACCGACAGGGGGCAGGGATGGCTACACCTTC. It codes for CASSLPTGGRDGYTF.